These 31 T cell receptor beta chains were all obtained from the same sample, sequenced in a study of blood T cell repertoires in COVID-19. Generated by immunoSEQ multiplex PCR, the TCRdb table keeps only in-frame clones and is missing some. The table has 150,000 to 200,000 clones, approximately 80% seen once; the top ten hold about 1.6%. Sequencing was done on a sample of peripheral blood. The receptors come from a human donor in a cohort sampled during active COVID-19.

The gene calls are TRBV5-6 and TRBJ2-7; tentatively, D is TRBD2 (5 bases). This CDR3 has 15 residues. V shed 1 base and J shed 1 base, with 12 bases lying between them. Looked up from germline, CDR1 is SGHDT and CDR2 is YYEEEE. As DNA, the CDR3 is TGTGCCAGCAGCTTGTCACAGCTAGCTTCCTACGAGCAGTACTTC. It codes for CASSLSQLASYEQYF. Supplemented by reference TRBV5-6 and TRBJ2-7, the full variable domain reads DAGVTQSPTHLIKTRGQQVTLRCSPKSGHDTVSWYQQALGQGPQFIFQYYEEEERQRGNFPDRFSGHQFPNYSSELNVNALLLGDSALYLCASSLSQLASYEQYFGPGTRLTVT.

The V and J genes are TRBV5-1 and TRBJ2-7, with 10 bases identical to TRBD2. In germline, CDR1 is SGHRS, CDR2 YFSETQ. CDR3 length: 15 residues. Unmatched junction bases numbered 7, after V lost 4 bases and J lost 3 bases. The DNA of the CDR3 is TGCGCCAGCAGCCCCGGACTAGCGGAAATCTACGAGCAGTACTTC. Residues: CASSPGLAEIYEQYF.

This clone was counted ten times or more. This rearrangement joins TRBV28 to TRBJ2-7; tentatively, D is TRBD2 (6 bases). The CDR3 totals 15 residues. CDR1 and CDR2 from the germline V gene are MDHEN and SYDVKM. V shed 5 bases and J shed 4 bases, with 18 bases lying between them. CDR3 region: CASSPTSGGYYEQYF. The CDR3 nucleotides read TGTGCCAGCAGTCCTACCTCCGGAGGGTATTACGAGCAGTACTTC.

The V call is TRBV7-3, the J call TRBJ1-1; D unclear. Trimming left V 4 bases short and J 0 bases short, with 21 bases between. The CDR3 contains 18 residues. Germline CDR1 reads SGHTA; CDR2 reads FQGTGA. The CDR3 DNA follows: TGTGCCAGCAGCTCATCCTTAACGACTGCCTCGATGAACACTGAAGCTTTCTTT. It yields the protein CASSSSLTTASMNTEAFF. Full variable domain (rest looked up from reference TRBV7-3 and TRBJ1-1): GAGVSQTPSNKVTEKGKYVELRCDPISGHTALYWYRQSLGQGPEFLIYFQGTGAADDSGLPNDRFFAVRPEGSVSTLKIQRTERGDSAVYLCASSSSLTTASMNTEAFFGQGTRLTVV.

This clone showed up just a few times. The chain carries TRBV28 and TRBJ2-7; 11 bases match TRBD1. This CDR3 is built from 13 residues. The V segment lost 6 bases and the J segment 3 bases; nucleotides outside the gene matches: 1. From germline, CDR1 is MDHEN and CDR2 SYDVKM. CDR3 sequence reads: CASRGQGDYEQYF. The DNA of the CDR3 is TGTGCCAGCAGGGGACAGGGGGACTACGAGCAGTACTTC. The full variable domain, rest sourced from reference TRBV28 and TRBJ2-7, is DVKVTQSSRYLVKRTGEKVFLECVQDMDHENMFWYRQDPGLGLRLIYFSYDVKMKEKGDIPEGYSVSREKKERFSLILESASTNQTSMYLCASRGQGDYEQYFGPGTRLTVT.

The chain employs TRBV14 and TRBJ2-2, with 7 nucleotides matching TRBD2. The trim removed 4 bases at V and 9 bases at J, leaving 14 bases unmatched. Germline lookup yields CDR1 SGHDN and CDR2 FVKESK. The CDR3 has 16 residues. The CDR3 region has the DNA TGTGCCAGCAGCCTACGGGACTATGCCCCCCACAGGGAGCTGTTTTTT. Its translation: CASSLRDYAPHRELFF.

The rearrangement joins TRBV19 to TRBJ1-2, with 9 nucleotides matching TRBD1. The CDR3 runs 14 residues. V gave up 7 bases and J gave up 5 bases; unmatched junction bases: 8. Germline values: CDR1 LNHDA, CDR2 SQIVND (reference sequence). CDR3 amino acids: CASNTGTGNYGYTF. The CDR3 nucleotides read TGTGCCAGTAATACCGGGACAGGGAATTATGGCTACACCTTC.

Only one count was recorded for this clone. It may be a read error: a sequence one base away is much more abundant. Different DNA sequences within this sample yield the same CDR3. CDR3 amino acids: CASSSSYEQYF. In nucleotides, the CDR3 is TGTGCCAGCAGTTCCAGCTACGAGCAGTACTTC. The rearrangement uses TRBV12-3 or TRBV12-4 and TRBJ2-7; D remains ambiguous. V was shortened by 4 bases and J by 3 bases, with 4 bases between the two germline ends. This CDR3 has 11 residues.

This CDR3 is CASTIRRREDSNQPQHF. DNA of the CDR3: TGTGCCAGTACCATCCGCCGACGGGAAGATAGCAATCAGCCCCAGCATTTT. V and J are TRBV19 and TRBJ1-5, with D hard to call. Trimming removed 7 bases at V and 0 bases at J, with 19 bases between. The CDR3 contains 17 residues. Germline loops: CDR1 LNHDA, CDR2 SQIVND (reference sequence).

This clone has just one count. The chain recombines TRBV5-6 with TRBJ2-6, with D hard to call. CDR3 length: 15 residues. Germline V lookup: CDR1 SGHDT, CDR2 YYEEEE. Trimming shortened V by 2 bases and J by 0 bases, and 6 bases separated the two germline ends. CDR3 in DNA: TGTGCCAGCAGCTTATATAGCTCTGGGGCCAACGTCCTGACTTTC. This encodes CASSLYSSGANVLTF.

This clone was seen more than once but under ten times. J is TRBJ2-3 and V is TRBV10-3, with D possibly matching TRBD2 (6 bases). CDR3 length: 10 residues. In germline, CDR1 is ENHRY, CDR2 SYGVKD. Trimming removed 8 bases from V and 7 bases from J, with 7 bases in between. The chain's CDR3 is CAIGTYTQYF. CDR3 bases: TGTGCCATCGGGACTTATACGCAGTATTTT.

The chain couples TRBV27 to TRBJ2-7; D is uncertain. Trimming took off 2 bases at V and 0 bases at J, with 5 bases between the two ends. This CDR3 comprises 13 residues. Germline CDR1 reads MNHEY; CDR2 reads SMNVEV (reference sequence). The CDR3 nucleotides are TGTGCCAGCAGTTTAGCGGCCTCCTACGAGCAGTACTTC. The encoded protein is CASSLAASYEQYF.

The V call is TRBV10-3, the J call TRBJ1-5; 8 bases line up with TRBD1. V shed 9 bases, J shed 6 bases, and the junction held 1 base outside the gene matches. CDR1 and CDR2 from the germline V gene are ENHRY and SYGVKD. This CDR3 comprises 11 residues. The CDR3 DNA reads as TGTGCCATACAGGGGGGTCAGCCCCAGCATTTT. Protein: CAIQGGQPQHF.

The chain combines TRBV27 with TRBJ2-7, with 8 bases identical to TRBD1. CDR3 length: 14 amino acids. CDR1 MNHEY and CDR2 SMNVEV come from the germline V gene (reference sequence). J gave up 0 bases and V 5 bases, and 3 bases lay outside the gene matches. Here the CDR3 reads CASSLTGVSYEQYF. The CDR3 DNA reads as TGTGCCAGCAGTCTGACAGGGGTCTCCTACGAGCAGTACTTC.

In this sample, this clone turned up a few times. V gene TRBV3-1 (or the pseudogene TRBV3-2) combines with J gene TRBJ2-4; TRBD2 matches 12 bases. Germline V lookup: CDR1 LGHDT, CDR2 YNNKEL (reference sequence). The CDR3 has 17 amino acids. J was trimmed by 1 base and V by 3 bases; bases with no gene match: 4. The CDR3 reads CASSHLAGGEAKNIQYF. CDR3 nucleotide sequence: TGTGCCAGCAGCCATCTAGCGGGAGGGGAGGCCAAAAACATTCAGTACTTC.

V and J are TRBV3-1 (or the pseudogene TRBV3-2) and TRBJ2-7, with 8 positions matching TRBD2. V was clipped by 0 bases and J by 7 bases; unmatched bases: 8. In germline, CDR1 is LGHDT, CDR2 YNNKEL (reference sequence). The length of the CDR3 is 15 residues. CDR3 in amino acids: CASSQEGSGTREQYF. CDR3 DNA: TGTGCCAGCAGCCAAGAAGGTAGCGGGACGAGAGAGCAGTACTTC.

V and J are TRBV24-1 and TRBJ2-1; D is unclear. This CDR3 comprises 12 residues. V was trimmed by 5 bases and J by 9 bases, leaving 10 bases between them. Germline CDR1 KGHDR, CDR2 SFDVKD. This CDR3 reads CATSAGAAEQFF. Written as DNA, the CDR3 is TGTGCCACCAGTGCGGGTGCTGCTGAGCAGTTCTTC.

The rearrangement uses TRBV7-2 and TRBJ2-7, with no clear D. CDR3 length equals 13 residues. Germline loops: CDR1 SGHTA, CDR2 FQGNSA. Deletions cut 1 base from V and 7 bases from J, with 11 bases between. The CDR3 DNA reads TGTGCCAGCAGCTTAGGCATCCGCCGGGAGCAGTACTTC. Its protein product is CASSLGIRREQYF.

The chain recombines TRBV7-3 with TRBJ2-3; 9 nucleotides agree with TRBD2. Germline V gene lookup returns CDR1 SGHTA and CDR2 FQGTGA. This CDR3 has 13 residues. CDR3 sequence: CDLAGGPSDTQYF. The CDR3 DNA is TGTGATCTCGCGGGAGGGCCCTCAGATACGCAGTATTTT.

Points on this clone: Its ends do not fully match the called genes, so a read error is possible. The V call is TRBV27, the J call TRBJ1-4; 7 bases are a match to TRBD1. This CDR3 has 15 residues. Germline CDR1 reads MNHEY; CDR2 reads SMNVEV (reference sequence). The CDR3 spells CASSLSTGTYEKLFF. The CDR3 nucleotides are TGTGCCAGCAGTCTATCGACAGGGACCTATGAAAAACTGTTTTTT.

As for this clone: The same CDR3 also results from other DNA sequences found in this sample. This chain joins TRBV6-5 and TRBJ1-5; TRBD1 is a possible D gene (5 bases). Germline CDR1 is MNHEY and CDR2 is SVGAGI. This CDR3 is 15 amino acids long. Trimming left V 4 bases short and J 1 base short, with 11 bases between. CDR3 residues: CASSSGQGSNQPQHF. In nucleotides, the CDR3 is TGTGCCAGCAGTTCCGGTCAGGGAAGCAATCAGCCCCAGCATTTT.

The V call is TRBV7-6, the J call TRBJ1-6; D possibly corresponds to TRBD1 (5 bases). Germline V gene lookup returns CDR1 SGHVS and CDR2 FNYEAQ. Trimming took off 1 base at V and 9 bases at J, with 16 bases between the two ends. CDR3 size: 16 residues. CDR3 bases: TGTGCCAGCAGCTTAGGTCAGGGAAGGGCCGGTTCACCCCTCCACTTT. Its translation is CASSLGQGRAGSPLHF.

The chain is built from TRBV6-1 and TRBJ1-1; D call uncertain. This CDR3 is 13 amino acids long. V was trimmed by 2 bases and J by 1 base, leaving 5 bases between them. Germline V CDR1 and CDR2: MNHNS, SASEGT. CDR3 sequence reads: CASSELRNTEAFF. The CDR3 nucleotides read TGTGCCAGCAGTGAATTGAGGAACACTGAAGCTTTCTTT.

This rearrangement joins TRBV7-9 to TRBJ1-3; maybe TRBD1 (5 bases). Germline CDR1 and CDR2: SEHNR and FQNEAQ (reference sequence). V was clipped by 0 bases and J by 0 bases, with 12 bases between them. The CDR3 loop spans 17 amino acids. The CDR3 here is CASSLAFAGPSGNTIYF. The CDR3 nucleotides read TGTGCCAGCAGCTTAGCTTTCGCAGGGCCCTCTGGAAACACCATATATTTT.

The chain carries TRBV6-1 and TRBJ2-7, with D possibly TRBD1 on 6 matching bases. V lost 2 bases and J lost 6, with 17 bases in between. Germline CDR1 is MNHNS and CDR2 is SASEGT. The CDR3 length is 15 residues. The CDR3 sequence: CASSERWLRGSEQYF. CDR3 nucleotides: TGTGCCAGCAGTGAAAGGTGGTTAAGGGGGAGCGAGCAGTACTTC.

The CDR3 here is CSTVDRVTYGYTF. The CDR3 DNA is TGCAGCACTGTTGACAGGGTCACCTATGGCTACACCTTC. The gene calls are TRBV29-1 and TRBJ1-2, with 7 bases lining up with TRBD1. The germline gives CDR1 SQVTM, CDR2 ANQGSEA. The CDR3 extends over 13 amino acids. The ends lost 8 bases at V and 4 bases at J; junction bases unmatched: 10.

V gene TRBV15 combines with J gene TRBJ2-3, with 10 bases lining up with TRBD1. CDR1 is LNHNV and CDR2 is YYDKDF in the germline V gene (reference sequence). Trimming took 1 base from V and 1 from J; bases not matched to a gene: 8. The CDR3 contains 18 residues. Here the CDR3 reads CATSRVRTGGRGTDTQYF. As DNA, the CDR3 is TGTGCCACCAGCAGAGTCAGGACAGGGGGACGGGGCACAGATACGCAGTATTTT.

This sequence joins TRBV7-2 and TRBJ1-2, with D perhaps matching TRBD1 (6 bases). V gave up 2 bases and J gave up 4 bases, with 14 bases separating them. The CDR3 sequence is 15 residues long. CDR1 and CDR2 from the germline V gene are SGHTA and FQGNSA. CDR3 protein: CASSLLPTGSYGYTF. The CDR3 DNA sequence: TGTGCCAGCAGCTTACTACCGACAGGATCCTATGGCTACACCTTC.

The chain carries TRBV5-6 and TRBJ2-3; D might be TRBD2 (5 bases). V dropped 4 bases and J dropped 0 bases, with 18 bases sitting between them. The V gene's germline CDR1 is SGHDT and CDR2 YYEEEE. The CDR3 sequence is 17 residues long. This chain's CDR3 is CASSPRSALSSTDTQYF. The CDR3 coding sequence is TGTGCCAGCAGCCCTCGTAGCGCACTATCTAGCACAGATACGCAGTATTTT.

The chain recombines TRBV27 with TRBJ2-4, with D unclear. Trimming left V 4 bases short and J 0 bases short, with 4 bases between. The germline CDR1 and CDR2 sequences are MNHEY and SMNVEV (reference sequence). The CDR3 runs to 13 residues. The DNA of the CDR3 is TGTGCCAGCAGTTACGGAGCCAAAAACATTCAGTACTTC. Residues: CASSYGAKNIQYF.

This rearrangement joins TRBV21-1 to TRBJ1-5; TRBD1 is the table's D call, not checked against the DNA. TRBV21-1 is flagged as a pseudogene. The length of the CDR3 is 16 residues. CDR3 coding DNA: TGTGCCAGCAGCCTCGCTCCAGGACAGGGGCATCAGCCCCAGCATTTT. Translated: CASSLAPGQGHQPQHF.